This note documents a single T cell receptor (beta chain) sequence. The sample belongs to a study of T cell changes during pregnancy in multiple sclerosis. Using immunoSEQ multiplex PCR, the repertoire was profiled, and TCRdb retains in-frame clones only, with some absent. The sample shows about 32,000 clones, about nine tenths of them seen only once. J lost 1 base, V lost 5 bases, and 6 bases had no gene match. Germline lookup yields CDR1 SGHNT and CDR2 YENEEA. The CDR3 length is 16 residues. The receptor's source is a female donor with multiple sclerosis, enrolled in a pregnancy study. Sequences were derived from CD8+ T cells from peripheral blood mononuclear cells, sampled in the first trimester of pregnancy. The chain couples TRBV11-3 to TRBJ2-1; 9 bases agree with TRBD1. CDR3 sequence: CASSGRDRDSYNEQFF. The CDR3 DNA reads TGTGCCAGCAGCGGGAGGGACAGGGATTCCTACAATGAGCAGTTCTTC.